Listed below are T cell receptor beta chains from one sample, sequenced in a study of blood T cell repertoires in COVID-19. Only in-frame clones appear in the TCRdb table, and some are missing; sequencing was by immunoSEQ multiplex PCR. In the table there are 100,000 to 150,000 clones, about 80% of which are singletons. The source material was peripheral blood. These receptors all stem from a woman aged 45-65 years with acute or convalescent COVID-19. Both conserved end residues are trimmed from each CDR3. Each record gives: V gene, CDR3 protein.

TRBV5-1,ASSSGQGAIGTDTQY
TRBV24-1,AICRGLNCNRLAGGTYEQY
TRBV7-9,ASSLGQSYNEQF
TRBV7-8,ASSLGSGVRTEDQPQH
TRBV13,ASSLGRRASSYEQY
TRBV19,ASRSLGPGGYTGELF
TRBV5-6,ASSLVQVGGYT
TRBV6-5,ASSKTFGSRTEAF
TRBV28,ASSLSSGSGRLGDTQY
TRBV5-1,ASSTGQGGMNTEAF
TRBV6-5,ASMPGQGGNIQY
TRBV27,ASSLTSGGLKTQY
TRBV29-1,SVGVGLAEETQY
TRBV11-2,ASSLAGVAEAF
TRBV7-9,ASSLGQRDQPQH